This T cell receptor beta chain was captured in a study of CD8+ T cells in alopecia areata. Study overall: Treated patients took oral tofacitinib at 5 to 10 mg twice daily.

Extraction and reverse transcription of RNA yielded cDNA as the sequencing template. Profiling relied on immunoSEQ multiplex PCR, and the TCRdb table lists in-frame clones only, not all of them. In the table there are 95,000 to 110,000 clones, roughly 84% of which are singletons. Per the germline V gene, CDR1 is SNHLY and CDR2 is FYNNEI. The CDR3 has 13 amino acids. After removal of 6 bases from V and 2 bases from J, the junction contained 1 base not matched to a gene. Stated treatment: oral pan-JAK inhibitor, 5-10 mg twice daily. The chain employs TRBV2 and TRBJ2-7, with TRBD1 matching over 10 bases. The sample consisted of CD8+ T cells sorted from blood, taken at week 24, from a patient treated with tofacitinib. The sequence was collected from a human donor with alopecia areata. CDR3 DNA: TGTGCCAGCAGAGGACAGGGGGCCTACGAGCAGTACTTC. Its translation: CASRGQGAYEQYF.